Sequencing of this T cell receptor beta chain was carried out in a study of T-cell reconstitution after alpha-beta-depleted transplantation in children. Findings of the study overall: As was reported, about two months after transplant, alpha-beta T cells came from several hundred expanded graft clones. High day-60 TCRbeta diversity in some patients came from surviving recipient T cells and thymic progenitors. Newly made T cells mostly supplied T-cell counts and diversity one year after transplant.

Unique molecular identifiers were used in preparing the TCRbeta library. TCRdb redid the calling of the PCR reads with MiXCR, one entry per CDR3 protein. The sample contains just under 350,000 distinct CDR3 sequences, 15% to 20% of which appear only once. As concerns this clonotype: Its antigen is not known.

The sample was PBMCs, mostly from graft donor cells, taken 360 days after TCRalphabeta/CD19-depleted stem cell transplant. The source is a male patient aged 2-15 years who had a stem cell transplant for acute lymphoblastic leukemia, so the T cells may come from the graft donor.

DNA of the CDR3: TGCAGTGCTTCCGAATGGGGACTCCACAATGAGCAGTTCTTC. Translation gives CSASEWGLHNEQFF. The chain uses TRBV20-1 and TRBJ2-1, with a weak D call TRBD2 (6 bases). The CDR3 loop spans 14 amino acids. V shed 5 bases and J shed 5 bases, with 16 bases lying between them. Germline V gives CDR1 DFQATT, CDR2 SNEGSKA (reference sequence).